A single sample gave rise to the 5 T cell receptor beta chains below, sequenced in a study of blood T cell repertoires in COVID-19. Generated by immunoSEQ multiplex PCR, the TCRdb table keeps only in-frame clones and is missing some. The sample gives 400,000 or so clones, about 88% of which show up once; under 3% is in the top ten. Sequencing was done on a sample of peripheral blood. These receptors all stem from a human donor in a cohort sampled during active COVID-19.

V is TRBV2 and J is TRBJ2-5; 8 bases fit TRBD2. Looked up from germline, CDR1 is SNHLY and CDR2 is FYNNEI. The V segment lost 5 bases and the J segment 4 bases; nucleotides outside the gene matches: 6. The CDR3 is 14 amino acids. The CDR3 loop is CASSPGTRTETQYF. The CDR3 coding sequence is TGTGCCAGCAGTCCCGGGACTAGGACAGAGACCCAGTACTTC. The complete variable domain, with remaining parts taken from reference TRBV2 and TRBJ2-5, reads EPEVTQTPSHQVTQMGQEVILRCVPISNHLYFYWYRQILGQKVEFLVSFYNNEISEKSEIFDDQFSVERPDGSNFTLKIRSTKLEDSAMYFCASSPGTRTETQYFGPGTRLLVL.

V gene TRBV19 combines with J gene TRBJ1-5; 7 positions agree with TRBD1. CDR3 size: 16 residues. With V trimmed by 5 bases and J by 4 bases, 11 bases remained unmatched. CDR1 is LNHDA, CDR2 SQIVND, per germline (reference sequence). CDR3 in amino acids: CASSLTATGPNQPQHF. CDR3 DNA: TGTGCCAGTAGTCTAACCGCGACAGGGCCGAATCAGCCCCAGCATTTT.

CDR3 loop: CASSPGTSGGGQETQYF. The DNA of the CDR3 is TGTGCCAGCAGCCCCGGGACTAGCGGGGGCGGCCAAGAGACCCAGTACTTC. The chain links TRBV7-2 to TRBJ2-5, with TRBD2 matching 14 bases. Trimming at V came to 5 bases and at J to 1 base, leaving 6 bases not matched to a gene. There are 17 residues in the CDR3. Germline V gene lookup returns CDR1 SGHTA and CDR2 FQGNSA.

This clone has more than one count but fewer than ten. This chain uses TRBV12-3 or TRBV12-4 with TRBJ1-1; D is undetermined. The CDR3 length is 13 residues. V gave up 3 bases and J gave up 4 bases, with 9 bases separating them. CDR3 amino acids: CASSLAGATEAFF. CDR3 nucleotides: TGTGCCAGCAGTTTGGCTGGAGCCACTGAAGCTTTCTTT.

This clone appeared many times. This chain links TRBV27 with TRBJ1-5; possibly TRBD1 for D (5 bases). V was clipped by 0 bases and J by 7 bases, with 7 bases between them. CDR1 is MNHEY, CDR2 SMNVEV, per germline (reference sequence). This CDR3 has 13 residues. CDR3 sequence reads: CASSLSGVQPQHF. The CDR3 coding sequence is TGTGCCAGCAGTTTATCAGGGGTACAGCCCCAGCATTTT.